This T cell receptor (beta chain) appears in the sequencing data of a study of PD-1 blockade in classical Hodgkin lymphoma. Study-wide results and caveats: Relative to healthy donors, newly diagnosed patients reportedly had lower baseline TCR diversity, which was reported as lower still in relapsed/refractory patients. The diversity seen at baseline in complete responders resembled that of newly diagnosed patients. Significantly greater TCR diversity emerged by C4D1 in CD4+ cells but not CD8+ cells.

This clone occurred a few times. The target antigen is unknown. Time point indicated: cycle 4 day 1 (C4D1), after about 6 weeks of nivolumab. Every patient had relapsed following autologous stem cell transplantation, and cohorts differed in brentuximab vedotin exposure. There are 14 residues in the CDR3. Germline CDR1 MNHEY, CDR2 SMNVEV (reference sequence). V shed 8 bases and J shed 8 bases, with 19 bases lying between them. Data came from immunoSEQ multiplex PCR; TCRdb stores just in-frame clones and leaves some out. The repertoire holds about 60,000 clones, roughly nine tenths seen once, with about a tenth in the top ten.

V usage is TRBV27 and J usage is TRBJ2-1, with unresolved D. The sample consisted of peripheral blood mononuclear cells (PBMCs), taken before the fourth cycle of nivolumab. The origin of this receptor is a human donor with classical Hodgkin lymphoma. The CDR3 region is CASLPSAGWHEQFF. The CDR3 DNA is TGTGCCAGCCTTCCGTCGGCAGGATGGCATGAGCAGTTCTTC.